This T cell receptor beta chain stems from a study of cytomegalovirus exposure and HLA in healthy donors. Germline CDR1 is GTSNPN and CDR2 is SVGIG (reference sequence). The CDR3 spans 14 residues. The V end was cut by 2 bases, the J end by 0 bases, with 8 bases between. Notes on the study in general: The CMV antigen specificity of a few CMV-associated chains was confirmed through in vitro analysis. Common viral pathogens seemed to be connected with several of the most significant clusters, according to a later analysis.

60 Vbeta and 13 Jbeta primers were used in PCR. TCRdb's table, derived via immunoSEQ multiplex PCR, lists solely in-frame clones and lacks some. The sample carries 85,000 to 130,000 clones, over 75% recorded once. Notes on this clone: What it recognizes is unknown.

Input material: PBMCs. The sequence was collected from a woman between 18 and 29 years old in good health and CMV-seropositive. V gene TRBV30 combines with J gene TRBJ1-5; no clear D. CDR3: CAWSYYTSNQPQHF. DNA of the CDR3: TGTGCCTGGAGTTATTACACTAGCAATCAGCCCCAGCATTTT.